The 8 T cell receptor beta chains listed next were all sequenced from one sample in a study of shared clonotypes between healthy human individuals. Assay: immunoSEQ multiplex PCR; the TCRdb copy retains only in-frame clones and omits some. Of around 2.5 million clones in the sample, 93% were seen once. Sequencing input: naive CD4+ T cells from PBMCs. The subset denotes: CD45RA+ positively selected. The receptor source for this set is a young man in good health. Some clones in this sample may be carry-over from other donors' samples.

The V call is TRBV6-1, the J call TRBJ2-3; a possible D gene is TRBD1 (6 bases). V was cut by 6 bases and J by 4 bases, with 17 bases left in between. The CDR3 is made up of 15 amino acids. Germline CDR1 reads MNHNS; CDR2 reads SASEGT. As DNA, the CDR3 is TGTGCCAGCAGAGCAGACAGGCTTGGAGCAGATACGCAGTATTTT. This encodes CASRADRLGADTQYF.

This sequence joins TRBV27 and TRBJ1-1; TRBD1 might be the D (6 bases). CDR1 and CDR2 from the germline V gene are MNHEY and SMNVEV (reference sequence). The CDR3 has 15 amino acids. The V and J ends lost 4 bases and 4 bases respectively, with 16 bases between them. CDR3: CASSSRIRGSTEAFF. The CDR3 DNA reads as TGTGCCAGCAGTTCCAGAATCAGGGGATCCACTGAAGCTTTCTTT.

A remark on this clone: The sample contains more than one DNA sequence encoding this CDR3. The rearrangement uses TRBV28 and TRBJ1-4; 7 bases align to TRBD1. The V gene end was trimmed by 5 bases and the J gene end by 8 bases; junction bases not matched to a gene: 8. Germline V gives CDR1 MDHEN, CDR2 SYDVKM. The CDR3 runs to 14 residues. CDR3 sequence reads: CASSLRQGDEKLFF. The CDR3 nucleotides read TGTGCCAGCAGTCTAAGACAGGGTGACGAAAAACTGTTTTTT.

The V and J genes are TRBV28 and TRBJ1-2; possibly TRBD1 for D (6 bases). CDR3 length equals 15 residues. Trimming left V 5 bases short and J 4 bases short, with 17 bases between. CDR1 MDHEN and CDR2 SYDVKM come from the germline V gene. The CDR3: CASSGSDRPAYGYTF. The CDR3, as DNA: TGTGCCAGCAGTGGATCTGACAGGCCCGCCTATGGCTACACCTTC.

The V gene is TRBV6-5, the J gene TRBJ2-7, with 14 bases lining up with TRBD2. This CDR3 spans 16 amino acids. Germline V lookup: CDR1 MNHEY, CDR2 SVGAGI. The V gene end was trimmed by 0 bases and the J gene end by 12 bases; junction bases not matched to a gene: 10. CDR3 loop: CASSYSMGLAGERTYF. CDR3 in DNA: TGTGCCAGCAGTTACTCGATGGGACTAGCGGGAGAGCGGACGTACTTC.

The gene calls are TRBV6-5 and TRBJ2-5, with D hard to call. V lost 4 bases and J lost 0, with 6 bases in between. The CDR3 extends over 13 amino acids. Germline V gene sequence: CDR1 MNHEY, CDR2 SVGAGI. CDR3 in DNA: TGTGCCAGCAGTTTGGGAAACCAAGAGACCCAGTACTTC. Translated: CASSLGNQETQYF.

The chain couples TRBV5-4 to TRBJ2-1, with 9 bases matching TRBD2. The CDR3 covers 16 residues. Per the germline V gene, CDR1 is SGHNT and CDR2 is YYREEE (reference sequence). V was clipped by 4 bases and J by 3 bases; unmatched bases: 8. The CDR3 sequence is CASSAQTSGRYNEQFF. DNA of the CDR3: TGTGCCAGCAGCGCTCAGACTAGCGGACGCTACAATGAGCAGTTCTTC.

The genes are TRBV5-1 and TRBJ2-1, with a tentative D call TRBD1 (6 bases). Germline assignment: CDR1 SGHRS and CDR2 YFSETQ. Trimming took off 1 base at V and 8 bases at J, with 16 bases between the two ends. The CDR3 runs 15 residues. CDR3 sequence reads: CASSLNGKEGDEQFF. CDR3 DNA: TGCGCCAGCAGCTTGAACGGGAAAGAGGGGGATGAGCAGTTCTTC.